The table lists the clone carrying this T cell receptor beta chain with a count of one. Antigen: not known. The data belong to a study of Ad26.COV2.S vaccination and SARS-CoV-2 variants. Study background: The COV1001 Ad26.COV2.S trial arm included the donor. Recipients of Ad26.COV2.S got it intramuscularly, once or twice 56 days apart. Study results and limitations: Placebo recipients showed lower spike-specific TCR breadth than vaccinees. Substantial breadth was reported for post-vaccination spike-specific CD8+ and CD4+ T cells.

The treatment here: about 20 received Ad26.COV2.S at low or high dose, single or two shots; 5 received placebo; per-sample allocation not given. Sampling happened 63 days after the first vaccine or placebo injection. The CDR3 consists of 15 residues. Germline V gene sequence: CDR1 SNHLY, CDR2 FYNNEI. The germline V and J ends were trimmed by 3 bases and 0 bases, with 6 bases remaining between them. The method was immunoSEQ multiplex PCR; TCRdb's version includes in-frame clones alone and lacks a portion of them. Of about 450,000 clones detected, 85% to 90% appear once; the ten largest clones hold 2.5%.

This chain connects TRBV2 to TRBJ2-6; D not resolved. The clonotype was recovered from a person between 18 and 65 years old who received the Ad26.COV2.S COVID-19 vaccine or a placebo. The sample consisted of peripheral blood, taken in a trial of Ad26.COV2.S vaccine versus placebo. The CDR3 sequence is CASSEEFSGANVLTF. The DNA for the CDR3 is TGTGCCAGCAGTGAGGAGTTCTCTGGGGCCAACGTCCTGACTTTC.